Listed here are 4 T cell receptor beta chains from one sample, sequenced in a study of control samples from healthy donors and cancer patients. Profiled with immunoSEQ multiplex PCR; TCRdb holds only in-frame clones, not every one. Here the sample spans some 150,000 clones, 91% being singletons. Source material: blood. Receptors originate from a man in his late teens or twenties in good health.

The genes are TRBV29-1 and TRBJ2-3, with 7 bases identical to TRBD2. Germline values: CDR1 SQVTM, CDR2 ANQGSEA. The V segment lost 1 base and the J segment 5 bases; nucleotides outside the gene matches: 3. The CDR3 runs to 13 residues. As DNA, the CDR3 is TGCAGCGTTGAAGTAACTAGCGTAGATACGCAGTATTTT. Its translation: CSVEVTSVDTQYF.

The chain joins TRBV6-6 to TRBJ2-3, with a possible D match to TRBD2 (5 bases). V dropped 6 bases and J dropped 6 bases, with 19 bases sitting between them. CDR1 and CDR2 from the germline V gene are MNHNY and SVGAGI (reference sequence). The CDR3 consists of 15 residues. The CDR3 protein is CASSLNYRRGDTQYF. In DNA form, the CDR3 reads TGTGCCAGCAGCTTAAATTATAGACGGGGTGATACGCAGTATTTT.

This chain uses TRBV4-1 with TRBJ2-1; 8 nucleotides line up with TRBD1. CDR1 and CDR2 (germline): MGHRA, YSYEKL. The CDR3 has 16 residues. With V trimmed by 0 bases and J by 6 bases, 7 bases remained unmatched. DNA of the CDR3: TGCGCCAGCAGCCAAGAATCGACAGGGGAGCGCAATGAGCAGTTCTTC. This codes for CASSQESTGERNEQFF.

V and J are TRBV6-6 and TRBJ2-3; possibly TRBD2 for D (6 bases). The CDR3 extends over 16 amino acids. With 0 bases removed from V and 4 bases from J, the gap between germline ends came to 14 bases. The germline V gene encodes CDR1 MNHNY and CDR2 SVGAGI (reference sequence). This CDR3 reads CASSYSGGDPPDTQYF. In DNA, the CDR3 is TGTGCCAGCAGTTACTCTGGCGGGGATCCCCCAGATACGCAGTATTTT.